This section outlines one T cell receptor beta chain sequence together with its context. Its antigen is currently unknown. Germline CDR1 MNHEY, CDR2 SMNVEV (reference sequence). The trim removed 3 bases at V and 2 bases at J, leaving 3 bases unmatched. This CDR3 region has 15 residues. This sample is drawn from a study of cytomegalovirus exposure and HLA in healthy donors. The study's findings and limits: It was reported that the classifier diagnosed cytomegalovirus status with high specificity and sensitivity in both the original and validation cohorts.

Clones were read by immunoSEQ multiplex PCR, and TCRdb kept only the in-frame ones, dropping some. The data show 200,000 to 250,000 clones, with around 86% seen just once and roughly 2% held by the top ten. The donors were members of the roughly 130-subject validation cohort (separate from the approximately 670-subject first cohort). This rearrangement joins TRBV27 to TRBJ2-3, with 9 bases identical to TRBD2. Sequenced input: PBMCs. The TCR sequence derives from a young woman in good health and CMV-seropositive. Written as DNA, the CDR3 is TGTGCCAGCAGTTTTGGCGGGAGGGCCACAGATACGCAGTATTTT. Protein product: CASSFGGRATDTQYF.